This TCR beta chain was recorded in a study of T cell responses to AZD1222 COVID-19 vaccine. TCRdb's table, derived via immunoSEQ multiplex PCR, lists solely in-frame clones and lacks some. The data contain around 100,000 clones, around 88% of them singletons. General study findings and limits: Baseline antibody screening turned up just a handful of seropositive AZD1222 recipients. Donors skewed white British and female; clonal diversity was possibly underestimated.

As for this clone: The antigen is unknown.

In germline, CDR1 is MDHEN, CDR2 SYDVKM. The CDR3 runs 12 residues. V shed 10 bases and J 6 bases; nucleotides not matched to a gene: 7. This sequence was found in an adult who received the AZD1222 COVID-19 vaccine. This chain joins TRBV28 and TRBJ1-2; 8 bases line up with TRBD1. The sample in question was peripheral blood, obtained 28 days after the second AZD1222 dose. The CDR3 region has the DNA TGTGCCACCGAGACAGGGGTAAATGGCTACACCTTC. Residues: CATETGVNGYTF.